The next 19 T cell receptor beta chains were all read from a single sample in a study of CD8 T cells in Susac syndrome. RNA in amounts of about 0.5 to 1 ug was reverse transcribed with random hexamers. One entry per CDR3 protein results from TCRdb running MiXCR on the immunoSEQ multiplex PCR reads. The table includes more than 120,000 distinct CDR3 sequences, roughly 94% detected once. The specimen was CD4+ T cells from PBMCs. Source of these receptors: a human donor in good health.

The chain employs TRBV7-9 and TRBJ1-5; unclear D gene. Germline CDR1 SEHNR, CDR2 FQNEAQ (reference sequence). V gave up 5 bases and J gave up 0 bases, with 17 bases separating them. This CDR3 spans 17 amino acids. The CDR3 loop is CASSQDTPGYSNQPQHF. In DNA form, the CDR3 reads TGTGCCAGCAGCCAGGATACACCAGGCTATAGCAATCAGCCCCAGCATTTT. Combining the CDR3 with reference TRBV7-9 and TRBJ1-5 gives the whole variable domain DTGVSQNPRHKITKRGQNVTFRCDPISEHNRLYWYRQTLGQGPEFLTYFQNEAQLEKSRLLSDRFSAERPKGSFSTLEIQRTEQGDSAMYLCASSQDTPGYSNQPQHFGDGTRLSIL.

J is TRBJ2-4 and V is TRBV7-9; the match to TRBD2 covers 7 bases. Germline loops: CDR1 SEHNR, CDR2 FQNEAQ (reference sequence). This CDR3 contains 13 residues. The V gene end was trimmed by 4 bases and the J gene end by 7 bases; junction bases not matched to a gene: 4. Written as DNA, the CDR3 is TGTGCCAGCAGCTCGGCGGGGGTGAACATTCAGTACTTC. Translation gives CASSSAGVNIQYF.

The chain has TRBV5-1 and TRBJ1-1, with TRBD1 identical over 7 bases. V lost 1 base to trimming and J lost 3 bases; unmatched junction nucleotides: 3. The CDR3 is 14 amino acids. Germline V lookup: CDR1 SGHRS, CDR2 YFSETQ. Here the CDR3 reads CASSLLGQYTEAFF. CDR3 bases: TGCGCCAGCAGCTTGTTGGGACAGTACACTGAAGCTTTCTTT.

This chain uses TRBV2 with TRBJ2-1; 11 nucleotides match TRBD2. V lost 8 bases, J lost 1 base, and 19 bases stayed unmatched. The CDR3 extends over 20 amino acids. Germline assignment: CDR1 SNHLY and CDR2 FYNNEI. CDR3 sequence (DNA): TGTGCCAGCTCGGTAGCGGGAGGGTTTTCGGGGGGTGGTTCCTACAATGAGCAGTTCTTC. Translation gives CASSVAGGFSGGGSYNEQFF.

The J gene is TRBJ2-1, the V gene TRBV6-1; 7 bases map to TRBD2. The CDR3 has 15 amino acids. The germline V gene has CDR1 MNHNS and CDR2 SASEGT. Unmatched junction bases numbered 9, after V lost 4 bases and J lost 6 bases. The CDR3 bases are TGTGCCAGCAGTGTAAGGGAGGGTAGGAGCAATGAGCAGTTCTTC. Encoded protein: CASSVREGRSNEQFF.

The chain recombines TRBV4-1 with TRBJ1-2; possible D gene TRBD1, 5 bases. V lost 1 base and J 3 bases, leaving 24 bases between the germline ends. This CDR3 has 19 amino acids. CDR1 MGHRA and CDR2 YSYEKL come from the germline V gene. CDR3 protein: CASSQAMRGRVQSYYGYTF. As DNA, the CDR3 is TGCGCCAGCAGCCAAGCCATGAGGGGCAGGGTCCAATCCTACTATGGCTACACCTTC.

The CDR3 loop is CASRRQGTDTQYF. The CDR3 bases are TGTGCCAGCAGACGACAGGGGACAGATACGCAGTATTTT. The rearrangement links TRBV7-6 to TRBJ2-3, with 8 bases lining up with TRBD1. The V gene end was trimmed by 6 bases and the J gene end by 3 bases; junction bases not matched to a gene: 2. Looked up from germline, CDR1 is SGHVS and CDR2 is FNYEAQ. This CDR3 spans 13 amino acids.

This chain links TRBV7-6 with TRBJ2-3, with 7 bases identical to TRBD2. This CDR3 is 12 amino acids long. J lost 6 bases, V lost 5 bases, and 2 bases had no gene match. Germline lookup yields CDR1 SGHVS and CDR2 FNYEAQ. The CDR3 loop reads CASSHGGDTQYF. The CDR3 nucleotides read TGTGCCAGCAGCCACGGGGGGGATACGCAGTATTTT. Combining the CDR3 with reference TRBV7-6 and TRBJ2-3 gives the whole variable domain GAGVSQSPRYKVTKRGQDVALRCDPISGHVSLYWYRQALGQGPEFLTYFNYEAQQDKSGLPNDRFSAERPEGSISTLTIQRTEQRDSAMYRCASSHGGDTQYFGPGTRLTVL.

The rearrangement uses TRBV7-2 and TRBJ1-5; unclear D gene. V was trimmed by 3 bases and J by 3 bases, leaving 6 bases between them. CDR1 SGHTA and CDR2 FQGNSA come from the germline V gene. CDR3 length: 13 residues. The CDR3, as DNA: TGTGCCAGCAGCTTGTCCCTCAATCAGCCCCAGCATTTT. Translating it yields CASSLSLNQPQHF.

V and J are TRBV3-1 and TRBJ1-1; D gene uncertain. CDR1 and CDR2 from the germline V gene are LGHDT and YNNKEL (reference sequence). The CDR3 has 13 residues. Between the trimmed V and J ends, which lost 1 base and 2 bases, there was a span of 5 bases. The CDR3 DNA sequence: TGTGCCAGCAGCCAAGTCTCCAACACTGAAGCTTTCTTT. It translates to CASSQVSNTEAFF.

V is TRBV7-9 and J is TRBJ2-3; 7 positions agree with TRBD2. J was trimmed by 3 bases and V by 5 bases; bases with no gene match: 11. The CDR3 loop spans 16 amino acids. Germline V gene sequence: CDR1 SEHNR, CDR2 FQNEAQ (reference sequence). The CDR3 nucleotides read TGTGCCAGCAGCCTTCGAGCGGGACTTGCAACAGATACGCAGTATTTT. Amino acids: CASSLRAGLATDTQYF.

The CDR3: CASSILGTSGPSTDTQYF. CDR3 nucleotides: TGCGCCAGCAGCATATTGGGGACTAGCGGGCCCAGCACAGATACGCAGTATTTT. This chain connects TRBV5-1 to TRBJ2-3, with 12 bases lining up with TRBD2. Germline values: CDR1 SGHRS, CDR2 YFSETQ. The trim removed 4 bases at V and 0 bases at J, leaving 9 bases unmatched. This CDR3 has 18 residues.

The chain uses TRBV27 and TRBJ2-7, with 8 bases matching TRBD2. Germline loops: CDR1 MNHEY, CDR2 SMNVEV (reference sequence). V lost 7 bases to trimming and J lost 6 bases; unmatched junction nucleotides: 11. The CDR3 length is 14 residues. DNA for the CDR3: TGTGCCAGCACGGGGGGGCGCGTAGGGAGCGAGCAGTACTTC. This encodes CASTGGRVGSEQYF.

The chain combines TRBV5-1 with TRBJ1-2, with TRBD1 identical over 8 bases. The germline V gene has CDR1 SGHRS and CDR2 YFSETQ. The CDR3 has 18 residues. The J segment lost 6 bases and the V segment lost 4 bases, leaving 20 bases of the junction unmatched. The chain's CDR3 is CASSLGQGLTIPSNGYTF. Here the CDR3 DNA reads TGCGCCAGCAGCCTCGGACAGGGCCTTACGATACCCTCGAATGGCTACACCTTC.

The chain is built from TRBV28 and TRBJ1-2; D is uncertain. V lost 6 bases and J lost 1, with 9 bases in between. This CDR3 has 13 residues. The germline V gene has CDR1 MDHEN and CDR2 SYDVKM. This chain's CDR3 is CASRHRINYGYTF. In DNA, the CDR3 is TGTGCCAGCAGGCACCGCATTAACTATGGCTACACCTTC.

The rearrangement joins TRBV12-3 or TRBV12-4 to TRBJ2-4; D gene ambiguous. Trimming stripped 1 base from V and 1 base from J, with 5 bases between. The CDR3 loop spans 14 amino acids. The CDR3 nucleotides read TGTGCCAGCAGTTTAGGACGGGCCAAAAACATTCAGTACTTC. This sequence encodes CASSLGRAKNIQYF.

The V gene is TRBV5-1, the J gene TRBJ2-1; D gene unclear. From germline, CDR1 is SGHRS and CDR2 YFSETQ. CDR3 length: 15 amino acids. V was clipped by 4 bases and J by 0 bases, with 11 bases between them. DNA of the CDR3: TGCGCCAGCAGCCCGAACGGTATCTCCTACAATGAGCAGTTCTTC. It translates to CASSPNGISYNEQFF.

The rearrangement uses TRBV7-3 and TRBJ2-2; a weak D match, TRBD1 (6 bases). Germline V lookup: CDR1 SGHTA, CDR2 FQGTGA. This CDR3 is 15 amino acids long. Trimming took off 5 bases at V and 1 base at J, with 11 bases between the two ends. The chain's CDR3 is CASSQLTGNTGELFF. The CDR3, as DNA: TGTGCCAGCAGCCAGTTGACAGGGAACACCGGGGAGCTGTTTTTT.

This clonotype was detected once. The chain uses TRBV5-4 and TRBJ2-7; D gene unclear. Germline assignment: CDR1 SGHNT and CDR2 YYREEE (reference sequence). V dropped 4 bases and J dropped 1 base, with 12 bases sitting between them. The CDR3 consists of 14 residues. CDR3 residues: CASSIMTGSYEQYF. CDR3 DNA: TGTGCCAGCAGCATCATGACTGGATCCTACGAGCAGTACTTC.